This T cell receptor beta chain was identified in a study of CD8+ T cells in alopecia areata (dated by TCRdb to the late 2010s). For the study in its entirety: The treated patients took part in an open-label pilot trial in which moderate-to-severe alopecia areata was treated with oral tofacitinib at 5 to 10 mg twice daily. RNA was obtained with the PAXgene miRNA kit for fixed scalp, the miRNeasy kit for PBMCs, and the RNeasy kit for mouse skin. Clonality in the scalp was compared among normal scalp (n=4), patchy alopecia areata scalp (n=8), and alopecia totalis/universalis scalp (n=8). Patients received tofacitinib for 6 to 18 months and were then followed off drug for 6 months to check for delayed response and recurrence. Human TCRbeta sequencing covered scalp tissue and sorted CD4+ and CD8+ peripheral blood T cells from patchy and totalis/universalis alopecia areata patients and healthy controls. To study T cell clonal expansion in alopecia areata, the researchers applied high-throughput TCRbeta sequencing to both the C3H/HeJ mouse model and human patients. immunoSEQ multiplex PCR using 35 Vbeta forward primers and 13 Jbeta reverse primers was used to amplify TCRbeta CDR3 regions. For the treated patients, the SALT score, which quantifies what percentage of scalp surface area is affected, served as the measure of disease severity. Biopsies were taken from tofacitinib-treated patients at baseline and again at 4 and 24 weeks into treatment, and several of those patients also had a later scalp biopsy. Study-wide conclusions, independent of this receptor: Many expanded lesional clones were found to persist in scalp and blood during tofacitinib treatment, and relapse after treatment cessation may be partly explained by this persistence. Unlike mouse skin, where gammadelta T cells dominate, normal human skin contains resident alphabeta T cells that get sequenced too, which complicates analysis of the scalp TCR repertoire. Compared with normal scalp, lesional scalp, particularly in alopecia totalis/universalis, had higher clonality and more expanded CD8+ clones, which suggests antigenic drive. Because the treated cohort was small and included a single nonresponder, larger studies are needed to assess links between baseline CD8+ expansion and response. Scalp clonality and the number of expanded CD8+ clones among the top 100 scalp clones were significantly decreased by tofacitinib. Compared with mice, TCR sequences shared between patients were less clear, possibly partly because of HLA diversity across the patient population.

Library prep was done by the immunoSEQ multiplex PCR assay. RNA was extracted from all samples and reverse transcribed into cDNA as template for TCR sequencing. SuperScript III was used for first-strand cDNA synthesis, primed with a 2:1 mix of oligo-dT and random hexamers. A synthetic immune receptor repertoire was used to assess amplification bias, and residual bias was removed computationally. Under the source paper's analysis protocol: Raw reads were preprocessed to remove errors, and CDR3 was defined according to IMGT conventions as the region from the conserved cysteine to phenylalanine. Clonality was computed by normalizing Shannon entropy by log2 of the number of productive unique TCRs and subtracting the result from 1. Whether each scalp clone was CD4 or CD8 was inferred by checking scalp TCRbeta sequences against the CD4 and CD8 repertoires from sorted blood. TCRdb holds this immuneACCESS table with in-frame rearrangements only. Some clones are missing; in checked studies, unresolved V genes explain under half, and the rest has no known cause. V and J calls and clone size come straight from that table; D and trimming were deduced from the DNA. The table for this sample lists about 64,000 clones; approximately 44% of them were counted only once. The top ten clonotypes cover around 21% of the sample.

For this clone: Its recognized antigen is unknown. The sample holds no much larger clone one base away, and base qualities are not on file.

Explained via the paper, the treatment or condition label denotes: oral pan-JAK inhibitor, 5-10 mg twice daily. Peripheral blood and lesional scalp punch biopsies were obtained from patients with alopecia areata. PBMCs were isolated by density centrifugation and stained for CD3, CD4 and CD8, after which CD4+ and CD8+ T cells were sorted on a FACSAria. The germline V gene encodes CDR1 MGHDK and CDR2 SYGVNS. The CDR3, cysteine through phenylalanine, is 16 amino acids long. The only DNA kept is the CDR3, 48 bases in frame from the first base. V and J lose 3 bases and 6 bases, and a span of 20 bases separates them.

The input for sequencing was CD8+ T cells sorted from blood, taken around week 37, from a patient treated with tofacitinib. The chain is made from TRBV25-1 and TRBJ1-2; matching of 6 bases hints at TRBD1 as the D gene. The source of this sequence is a human donor with alopecia areata. The CDR3 corresponds to CASSDPNRVFLDGYTF. The DNA is TGTGCCAGCAGTGACCCCAACAGGGTCTTTCTGGATGGCTACACCTTC.